Presented here are 31 T cell receptor beta chains from one specimen sequenced in a study of shared clonotypes between healthy human individuals. Method: immunoSEQ multiplex PCR; TCRdb's copy keeps in-frame clones and lacks some. The table has more than 2 million clones, 85% to 95% seen once. The material sequenced was naive CD4+ T cells sorted from blood. The subset here: CD45RA+ positively selected. The receptors derive from a man aged 18 to 35 in good health.

V and J are TRBV30 and TRBJ1-1, with no clear D. Trimming took 2 bases from V and 2 from J, leaving 9 bases between them. CDR3 size: 13 residues. Germline values: CDR1 GTSNPN, CDR2 SVGIG (reference sequence). CDR3 amino acids: CAWSSQINTEAFF. CDR3 DNA sequence: TGTGCCTGGAGTAGCCAGATCAACACTGAAGCTTTCTTT.

A remark on this clone: The same CDR3 is also encoded by other DNA sequences in this sample. The rearrangement joins TRBV7-2 to TRBJ2-1, with 10 bases that match TRBD2. Losses at the gene ends were 5 bases for V and 13 bases for J; bases not matched to a gene: 17. The CDR3 has 16 residues. CDR1 SGHTA and CDR2 FQGNSA come from the germline V gene. CDR3 protein: CASSPQGSGRFSEQFF. In nucleotides, the CDR3 is TGTGCCAGCAGCCCCCAGGGTAGCGGGAGGTTCAGTGAACAGTTCTTC.

This chain connects TRBV2 to TRBJ1-5; TRBD1 matches at 10 bases. Looked up from germline, CDR1 is SNHLY and CDR2 is FYNNEI. The CDR3 sequence is 15 residues long. V lost 0 bases to trimming and J lost 10 bases; unmatched junction nucleotides: 6. CDR3 residues: CASSEAWTGGEPQHF. CDR3 bases: TGTGCCAGCAGTGAAGCGTGGACAGGGGGAGAACCCCAGCATTTT.

The chain carries TRBV20-1 and TRBJ1-4; unclear D gene. Germline V gene sequence: CDR1 DFQATT, CDR2 SNEGSKA (reference sequence). The V end was cut by 4 bases, the J end by 4 bases, with 4 bases between. The CDR3 totals 11 residues. The CDR3 DNA is TGCAGTGCTATCAATAATGAAAAACTGTTTTTT. Translated: CSAINNEKLFF.

As concerns this clone: Distinct nucleotide sequences in the sample also encode this CDR3. The rearrangement joins TRBV11-3 to TRBJ2-3; D uncertain. Germline CDR1 reads SGHNT; CDR2 reads YENEEA. Trimming took off 5 bases at V and 1 base at J, with 7 bases between the two ends. The CDR3 totals 13 residues. CDR3 in amino acids: CASSSRGTDTQYF. The CDR3 nucleotides read TGTGCCAGCAGCAGTAGGGGCACAGATACGCAGTATTTT.

As DNA, the CDR3 is TGTGCCAGCAACAGCTCTCCGGTCTCTGGAAACACCATATATTTT. This encodes CASNSSPVSGNTIYF. The gene calls are TRBV28 and TRBJ1-3; D unresolved. CDR1 is MDHEN, CDR2 SYDVKM, per germline. This CDR3 is built from 15 residues. The germline V and J ends were trimmed by 7 bases and 0 bases, with 13 bases remaining between them.

This clone appeared a single time. This chain connects TRBV10-3 to TRBJ2-2; TRBD2 agrees at 10 bases. Germline assignment: CDR1 ENHRY and CDR2 SYGVKD. Germline trimming cut 6 bases from V and 3 bases from J; bases unmatched to any gene: 4. This CDR3 has 15 amino acids. The CDR3 is CAISPSGGDTGELFF. For the CDR3, the DNA is TGTGCCATCAGCCCGAGCGGGGGGGACACCGGGGAGCTGTTTTTT.

This chain joins TRBV7-2 and TRBJ1-1; 12 bases fit TRBD1. The junction had 4 bases not matched to a gene; V was cut back by 5 bases and J by 3 bases. Germline V lookup: CDR1 SGHTA, CDR2 FQGNSA. This CDR3 region has 15 residues. The CDR3 bases are TGTGCCAGCAGCCGGGACAGGGGGCTTTACACTGAAGCTTTCTTT. Protein product: CASSRDRGLYTEAFF.

The chain combines TRBV4-1 with TRBJ2-5; 13 bases are a match to TRBD2. The CDR3 covers 18 residues. Per germline, CDR1 MGHRA and CDR2 YSYEKL. V trimming: 0 bases; J trimming: 0 bases; junction bases outside the gene matches: 4. The CDR3 nucleotides are TGCGCCAGCAGCCAAGATGAACTAGCGGGAGGGAACCAAGAGACCCAGTACTTC. Its protein product is CASSQDELAGGNQETQYF.

V is TRBV5-8 and J is TRBJ2-3; D unclear. The length of the CDR3 is 13 residues. The V end was cut by 1 base, the J end by 0 bases, with 3 bases between. CDR1 is SGHTS, CDR2 YDEGEE, per germline. The CDR3 spells CASSLFSTDTQYF. The CDR3 nucleotides read TGTGCCAGCAGCTTGTTTAGCACAGATACGCAGTATTTT.

The CDR3 coding sequence is TGTGCCAGCAGACTCCGGGACAGGGGATCCTACGAGCAGTACTTC. Translating gives CASRLRDRGSYEQYF. This chain connects TRBV6-5 to TRBJ2-7; TRBD1 matches 10 bases. This CDR3 region has 15 residues. Germline V gene sequence: CDR1 MNHEY, CDR2 SVGAGI. Trimming removed 6 bases from V and 1 base from J; junction bases left unmatched: 6.

The chain carries TRBV18 and TRBJ2-4, with D possibly TRBD2 on 5 matching bases. The CDR3 totals 15 residues. V was cut by 3 bases and J by 9 bases, with 18 bases left in between. Germline-derived CDR1 and CDR2 are KGHSH and LQKENI. CDR3 coding DNA: TGTGCCAGCTCACCCCCAGCGGCCGGGCCCAGCATTCAGTACTTC. It specifies CASSPPAAGPSIQYF.

This clone was seen a single time. The CDR3 loop is CASSGRLGGTDTQYF. In DNA form, the CDR3 reads TGTGCCAGCAGCGGCCGGCTGGGGGGCACAGATACGCAGTATTTT. The chain recombines TRBV2 with TRBJ2-3; D is tentatively TRBD1 or TRBD2 (5 bases each). Per the germline V gene, CDR1 is SNHLY and CDR2 is FYNNEI. V lost 6 bases and J lost 1, with 14 bases in between. The CDR3 spans 15 residues.

This chain joins TRBV6-5 and TRBJ2-1; 14 bases line up with TRBD2. The germline CDR1 and CDR2 sequences are MNHEY and SVGAGI. Germline trimming cut 6 bases from V and 9 bases from J; bases unmatched to any gene: 7. The CDR3 extends over 15 amino acids. Here the CDR3 reads CASSRLAGGPGEQFF. The CDR3 coding sequence is TGTGCCAGCAGCCGACTAGCGGGGGGGCCGGGTGAGCAGTTCTTC.

J is TRBJ2-3 and V is TRBV5-4; D call uncertain. Germline V gene sequence: CDR1 SGHNT, CDR2 YYREEE (reference sequence). The CDR3 contains 14 residues. V lost 1 base and J 1 base, leaving 7 bases between the germline ends. The CDR3 sequence: CASSLRSGTDTQYF. DNA of the CDR3: TGTGCCAGCAGCTTGAGGTCAGGCACAGATACGCAGTATTTT.

The rearrangement links TRBV7-2 to TRBJ1-2; D remains ambiguous. This CDR3 spans 15 amino acids. The germline V and J ends were trimmed by 4 bases and 3 bases, with 15 bases remaining between them. Germline lookup yields CDR1 SGHTA and CDR2 FQGNSA. CDR3 region: CASSSPRVPYYGYTF. The CDR3 nucleotides read TGTGCCAGCAGCTCACCAAGGGTCCCCTACTATGGCTACACCTTC.

The V and J genes are TRBV5-1 and TRBJ1-3; no clear D gene. The CDR3 loop spans 17 amino acids. Trimming took off 0 bases at V and 0 bases at J, with 13 bases between the two ends. CDR1 and CDR2 (germline): SGHRS, YFSETQ. CDR3 sequence: CASSLEGGSFSGNTIYF. The DNA for the CDR3 is TGCGCCAGCAGCTTGGAAGGAGGGTCCTTCTCTGGAAACACCATATATTTT. Complete variable domain (other parts from reference TRBV5-1 and TRBJ1-3): KAGVTQTPRYLIKTRGQQVTLSCSPISGHRSVSWYQQTPGQGLQFLFEYFSETQRNKGNFPGRFSGRQFSNSRSEMNVSTLELGDSALYLCASSLEGGSFSGNTIYFGEGSWLTVV.

The chain has TRBV7-9 and TRBJ1-1, with a possible D match to TRBD1 (6 bases). Trimming removed 5 bases from V and 7 bases from J, with 11 bases in between. This CDR3 has 12 amino acids. Germline CDR1 is SEHNR and CDR2 is FQNEAQ (reference sequence). CDR3 sequence: CASSIQGIEAFF. As DNA, the CDR3 is TGTGCCAGCAGCATACAGGGTATTGAAGCTTTCTTT.

With respect to this clone: The sample holds other DNA sequences that translate to the same CDR3. The chain uses TRBV4-3 and TRBJ2-7; D remains ambiguous. With 2 bases removed from V and 4 bases from J, the gap between germline ends came to 12 bases. This CDR3 comprises 14 residues. Germline lookup yields CDR1 LGHNA and CDR2 YSLEER. CDR3 sequence reads: CASSQLSGSYEQYF. The CDR3 region has the DNA TGCGCCAGCAGCCAATTATCGGGTTCTTACGAGCAGTACTTC.

The chain employs TRBV27 and TRBJ1-1; 9 bases agree with TRBD1. Trimming removed 5 bases from V and 5 bases from J; junction bases left unmatched: 9. The CDR3 runs to 15 residues. Germline CDR1 is MNHEY and CDR2 is SMNVEV (reference sequence). CDR3 coding DNA: TGTGCCAGCAGTGAACCGGGACAGGGAAGGACTGAAGCTTTCTTT. Its protein is CASSEPGQGRTEAFF.

This chain joins TRBV18 and TRBJ2-3; 13 positions agree with TRBD2. The CDR3 has 15 residues. J lost 2 bases, V lost 6 bases, and 2 bases had no gene match. The V gene's germline CDR1 is KGHSH and CDR2 LQKENI. CDR3 sequence (DNA): TGTGCCAGCTCGACTAGCGGGGGGATCACAGATACGCAGTATTTT. This encodes CASSTSGGITDTQYF.

The sample holds one count of this clone. V and J are TRBV7-9 and TRBJ2-7, with 9 bases fitting TRBD2. V dropped 1 base and J dropped 0; count of bases not matched to a gene: 1. The CDR3 has 15 residues. The germline V gene has CDR1 SEHNR and CDR2 FQNEAQ (reference sequence). CDR3 loop: CASSLVAGVSYEQYF. The CDR3 DNA reads TGTGCCAGCAGCTTAGTAGCGGGGGTCTCCTACGAGCAGTACTTC. Filled out from reference TRBV7-9 and TRBJ2-7, the complete variable domain reads DTGVSQNPRHKITKRGQNVTFRCDPISEHNRLYWYRQTLGQGPEFLTYFQNEAQLEKSRLLSDRFSAERPKGSFSTLEIQRTEQGDSAMYLCASSLVAGVSYEQYFGPGTRLTVT.

The chain uses TRBV10-1 and TRBJ2-2, with D perhaps TRBD2 (5 bases). V was shortened by 6 bases and J by 7 bases, with 12 bases between the two germline ends. This CDR3 is 13 amino acids long. Per the germline V gene, CDR1 is WNHNN and CDR2 is SYGVQD (reference sequence). CDR3 loop: CASRGGSIGELFF. Written as DNA, the CDR3 is TGCGCCAGCAGAGGCGGGTCGATCGGGGAGCTGTTTTTT.

As to this clone: Other DNA sequences of this sample code for an identical CDR3. CDR3 nucleotides: TGTGCCAGCAGGGGGACGGGGAACACTGAAGCTTTCTTT. Its translation: CASRGTGNTEAFF. The V call is TRBV6-5, the J call TRBJ1-1, with D possibly TRBD1 on 5 matching bases. Trimming cost V 6 bases and J 1 base, with 9 bases left between them. This CDR3 is built from 13 residues. From germline, CDR1 is MNHEY and CDR2 SVGAGI.

The genes are TRBV5-4 and TRBJ2-5, with 12 bases fitting TRBD2. Germline-derived CDR1 and CDR2 are SGHNT and YYREEE (reference sequence). The CDR3 is made up of 17 amino acids. V was pared by 0 bases and J by 5 bases, with 8 bases of the junction left unmatched. Here the CDR3 reads CASSLVASGGAWETQYF. For the CDR3, the DNA is TGTGCCAGCAGCTTGGTGGCTAGCGGGGGGGCATGGGAGACCCAGTACTTC.

This chain connects TRBV7-2 to TRBJ2-3; TRBD2 matches at 7 bases. Germline V lookup: CDR1 SGHTA, CDR2 FQGNSA. This CDR3 spans 17 amino acids. J was trimmed by 0 bases and V by 5 bases; bases with no gene match: 11. The CDR3 is CASSILVGGASTDTQYF. Here the CDR3 DNA reads TGTGCCAGCAGCATCCTCGTGGGAGGGGCTAGCACAGATACGCAGTATTTT. Looking up the rest from reference TRBV7-2 and TRBJ2-3 gives the full variable domain: GAGVSQSPSNKVTEKGKDVELRCDPISGHTALYWYRQSLGQGLEFLIYFQGNSAPDKSGLPSDRFSAERTGGSVSTLTIQRTQQEDSAVYLCASSILVGGASTDTQYFGPGTRLTVL.

The chain is built from TRBV9 and TRBJ1-2; a weak D match, TRBD1 (5 bases). The CDR3 totals 15 residues. CDR1 is SGDLS and CDR2 is YYNGEE in the germline V gene. The V gene lost 0 bases and the J gene lost 1 base, with 10 bases spanning the gap. This chain's CDR3 is CASSVEGPHNYGYTF. The CDR3 nucleotides read TGTGCCAGCAGCGTAGAGGGGCCTCATAACTATGGCTACACCTTC.

The rearrangement uses TRBV28 and TRBJ2-3, with D perhaps being TRBD1 or TRBD2 (6 bases each). Trimming took 4 bases from V and 1 from J, leaving 9 bases between them. Germline CDR1 reads MDHEN; CDR2 reads SYDVKM. The CDR3 totals 14 residues. CDR3 nucleotides: TGTGCCAGCAGTTCCCGGGGGCGCACAGATACGCAGTATTTT. Protein: CASSSRGRTDTQYF.

The V gene is TRBV2, the J gene TRBJ1-2; tentatively, D is TRBD1 (6 bases). The CDR3 runs 14 residues. Germline V gene data show CDR1 as SNHLY and CDR2 as FYNNEI. Trimming took off 6 bases at V and 4 bases at J, with 15 bases between the two ends. The CDR3 DNA reads TGTGCCAGCAGCGGCCAGGGGCGAGGCTATGGCTACACCTTC. Protein sequence: CASSGQGRGYGYTF. Full variable domain (remainder filled in from reference TRBV2 and TRBJ1-2): EPEVTQTPSHQVTQMGQEVILRCVPISNHLYFYWYRQILGQKVEFLVSFYNNEISEKSEIFDDQFSVERPDGSNFTLKIRSTKLEDSAMYFCASSGQGRGYGYTFGSGTRLTVV.

This chain uses TRBV12-5 with TRBJ1-1; TRBD1 matches 8 bases. The V and J ends lost 6 bases and 0 bases, in that order; junction bases with no gene match: 6. The CDR3 has 15 amino acids. CDR1 is LGHNT, CDR2 FRNRAP, per germline. CDR3 coding DNA: TGTGCTAGTGGCCGGACAGGGAACATGAACACTGAAGCTTTCTTT. It is translated as CASGRTGNMNTEAFF.

The rearrangement uses TRBV6-6 and TRBJ1-6, with 7 positions matching TRBD1. Germline trimming cut 7 bases from V and 7 bases from J; bases unmatched to any gene: 10. Germline CDR1 MNHNY, CDR2 SVGAGI (reference sequence). The CDR3 is 15 residues long. The CDR3 coding sequence is TGTGCCAGCAACGGATGGACAGGCACAAATTCACCCCTCCACTTT. It codes for CASNGWTGTNSPLHF.